Below, 31 T cell receptor beta chains from the same sample are listed, as sequenced in a study of glioma-infiltrating T cells after dendritic cell vaccination. The protocol was immunoSEQ multiplex PCR, while the TCRdb copy is restricted to in-frame clones and leaves out a portion. The sample consists of 80,000 to 100,000 clones, more than 70% of them appearing once. Time point in this sample: after dendritic cell vaccination, including at tumor progression/relapse. The starting material was blood, obtained after dendritic cell vaccination. The origin of the receptors is a human donor with glioblastoma.

This rearrangement joins TRBV18 to TRBJ2-7, with 7 nucleotides matching TRBD1. J lost 4 bases, V lost 6 bases, and 15 bases had no gene match. CDR3 length: 16 residues. Germline loops: CDR1 KGHSH, CDR2 LQKENI. CDR3 in DNA: TGTGCCAGCTCTCCGAGGATTGGACAGGTCCCGTACGAGCAGTACTTC. As protein: CASSPRIGQVPYEQYF.

The table lists this clone with a few counts. The V and J genes are TRBV5-1 and TRBJ1-1; maybe TRBD1 (6 bases). The V gene's germline CDR1 is SGHRS and CDR2 YFSETQ. The CDR3 loop spans 13 amino acids. Trimming removed 4 bases from V and 3 bases from J, with 10 bases in between. The CDR3 sequence: CASSRRTDTEAFF. The CDR3 bases are TGCGCCAGCAGCCGAAGGACAGACACTGAAGCTTTCTTT.

The rearrangement uses TRBV29-1 and TRBJ2-7; a weak D match, TRBD1 (6 bases). Trimming took off 4 bases at V and 0 bases at J, with 13 bases between the two ends. The CDR3 has 14 amino acids. Germline V gene lookup returns CDR1 SQVTM and CDR2 ANQGSEA. In nucleotides, the CDR3 is TGCAGCGTTGCGGTAGGGGGTAGCTCCTACGAGCAGTACTTC. Its protein is CSVAVGGSSYEQYF.

This chain joins TRBV11-2 and TRBJ1-2; no firm D call. The V gene lost 0 bases and the J gene lost 4 bases, with 9 bases spanning the gap. Germline V gene sequence: CDR1 SGHAT, CDR2 FQNNGV. The CDR3 covers 14 residues. The chain's CDR3 is CASSLDLVIYGYTF. CDR3 bases: TGTGCCAGCAGCTTAGATCTCGTAATCTATGGCTACACCTTC.

DNA of the CDR3: TGTGCCTGGAGTGGTGATAGCGGGGGGCCTAGCTCCTACAATGAGCAGTTCTTC. Protein: CAWSGDSGGPSSYNEQFF. V gene TRBV30 combines with J gene TRBJ2-1; 10 bases are a match to TRBD2. After removal of 1 base from V and 0 bases from J, the junction contained 9 bases not matched to a gene. Germline values: CDR1 GTSNPN, CDR2 SVGIG (reference sequence). There are 18 residues in the CDR3.

The chain links TRBV19 to TRBJ1-5; 10 nucleotides agree with TRBD1. CDR3 length: 17 residues. Germline V lookup: CDR1 LNHDA, CDR2 SQIVND (reference sequence). V dropped 5 bases and J dropped 1; count of bases not matched to a gene: 8. CDR3 region: CASSPRTGGTSNQPQHF. The CDR3 DNA is TGTGCCAGTAGTCCCCGGACAGGGGGGACGAGCAATCAGCCCCAGCATTTT.

This clone was counted a single time. The chain uses TRBV11-1 and TRBJ2-7, with no clear D. This CDR3 spans 15 amino acids. V was pared by 0 bases and J by 0 bases, with 9 bases between. Per germline, CDR1 SGHAT and CDR2 FQDESV (reference sequence). CDR3 DNA: TGTGCCAGCAGCTTAGCCCTCCATAGCTCCTACGAGCAGTACTTC. Encoded protein: CASSLALHSSYEQYF.

In nucleotides, the CDR3 is TGCGCCAGCAGCCTTCGGGGGGGCATGTCAGAGACCCAGTACTTC. Protein: CASSLRGGMSETQYF. The chain recombines TRBV5-1 with TRBJ2-5; 8 nucleotides match TRBD2. Germline V gene data show CDR1 as SGHRS and CDR2 as YFSETQ. Germline trimming cut 4 bases from V and 4 bases from J; bases unmatched to any gene: 9. This CDR3 region has 15 residues.

The J gene is TRBJ2-1, the V gene TRBV15; D remains ambiguous. The CDR3 is 15 amino acids. Between the trimmed V and J ends, which lost 0 bases and 1 base, there was a span of 7 bases. Germline CDR1 and CDR2: LNHNV and YYDKDF (reference sequence). CDR3 residues: CATSRDVGSYNEQFF. CDR3 DNA: TGTGCCACCAGCAGAGATGTCGGGTCCTACAATGAGCAGTTCTTC.

The chain joins TRBV18 to TRBJ2-7, with a weak D call TRBD1 (6 bases). Germline values: CDR1 KGHSH, CDR2 LQKENI. V lost 4 bases to trimming and J lost 3 bases, with 7 bases between them. CDR3 length: 12 residues. CDR3 region: CASSQDSYEQYF. In DNA, the CDR3 is TGTGCCAGCTCACAGGACAGCTACGAGCAGTACTTC.

The V gene is TRBV28, the J gene TRBJ1-5; D perhaps matches TRBD1 (6 bases). The V and J ends lost 8 bases and 7 bases respectively, with 18 bases between them. The CDR3 runs 14 residues. Germline-derived CDR1 and CDR2 are MDHEN and SYDVKM. CDR3 amino acids: CASVGGLYEQPQHF. CDR3 nucleotide sequence: TGTGCCAGCGTCGGGGGGCTGTATGAGCAGCCCCAGCATTTT.

The chain employs TRBV6-1 and TRBJ1-4; the D gene is possibly TRBD1 (5 bases). With 10 bases removed from V and 8 bases from J, the gap between germline ends came to 17 bases. The CDR3 covers 13 residues. The germline V gene has CDR1 MNHNS and CDR2 SASEGT. The CDR3 sequence is CATGSQGGEKLFF. CDR3 DNA sequence: TGTGCCACCGGAAGTCAGGGAGGCGAAAAACTGTTTTTT.

The rearrangement links TRBV21-1 to TRBJ1-5; the table's D call TRBD1 went unverified against the DNA. TRBV21-1 is a pseudogene. CDR3 length equals 12 residues. The CDR3 DNA follows: TGTGCCAGCCGACAGGGGAATCAGCCCCAGCATTTT. Its translation: CASRQGNQPQHF.

The chain combines TRBV7-2 with TRBJ1-5; maybe TRBD1 (6 bases). Germline values: CDR1 SGHTA, CDR2 FQGNSA. The CDR3 loop spans 14 amino acids. V shed 5 bases and J shed 5 bases, with 13 bases lying between them. The CDR3 coding sequence is TGTGCCAGCAGCGAAACAGGGTTTGATCAGCCCCAGCATTTT. Its protein is CASSETGFDQPQHF.

The chain links TRBV7-8 to TRBJ2-7; 13 positions agree with TRBD2. There are 16 residues in the CDR3. Germline V gene sequence: CDR1 SGHVS, CDR2 FQNEAQ. Losses at the gene ends were 1 base for V and 3 bases for J; bases not matched to a gene: 3. The CDR3 nucleotides are TGTGCCAGCAGCTTAGTCGGGACTAGCGGGGTCTACGAGCAGTACTTC. It encodes CASSLVGTSGVYEQYF.

The chain is built from TRBV13 and TRBJ2-1, with 12 bases aligning to TRBD2. CDR1 PRHDT and CDR2 FYEKMQ come from the germline V gene (reference sequence). After removal of 2 bases from V and 7 bases from J, the junction contained 6 bases not matched to a gene. CDR3 length equals 16 residues. The CDR3 nucleotides are TGTGCCAGCAGCTTAAGGACTAGCGGGAACCAAAATGAGCAGTTCTTC. Translated: CASSLRTSGNQNEQFF. The complete variable domain, with remaining parts taken from reference TRBV13 and TRBJ2-1, reads AAGVIQSPRHLIKEKRETATLKCYPIPRHDTVYWYQQGPGQDPQFLISFYEKMQSDKGSIPDRFSAQQFSDYHSELNMSSLELGDSALYFCASSLRTSGNQNEQFFGPGTRLTVL.

The J gene is TRBJ2-7, the V gene TRBV7-6; 13 nucleotides match TRBD2. Trimming at V came to 0 bases and at J to 3 bases, leaving 5 bases not matched to a gene. Germline-derived CDR1 and CDR2 are SGHVS and FNYEAQ. This CDR3 comprises 17 residues. DNA for the CDR3: TGTGCCAGCAGCTTAGCCGGCGGGACTAGCGGGAACTACGAGCAGTACTTC. Protein sequence: CASSLAGGTSGNYEQYF. The variable domain in full, completed from reference TRBV7-6 and TRBJ2-7, reads GAGVSQSPRYKVTKRGQDVALRCDPISGHVSLYWYRQALGQGPEFLTYFNYEAQQDKSGLPNDRFSAERPEGSISTLTIQRTEQRDSAMYRCASSLAGGTSGNYEQYFGPGTRLTVT.

The table lists this clone with a few counts. V and J are TRBV7-3 and TRBJ2-1, with 7 bases that match TRBD1. V lost 5 bases, J lost 7 bases, and 8 bases stayed unmatched. The CDR3 totals 14 residues. Per the germline V gene, CDR1 is SGHTA and CDR2 is FQGTGA. The CDR3 DNA sequence: TGTGCCAGCAGCAAAGACAGGGTTGGGAATGAGCAGTTCTTC. Translation gives CASSKDRVGNEQFF.

The V call is TRBV5-6, the J call TRBJ1-2; D unclear. This CDR3 is built from 11 residues. The germline CDR1 and CDR2 sequences are SGHDT and YYEEEE. V lost 3 bases and J 6 bases, leaving 6 bases between the germline ends. CDR3 sequence reads: CASSSVDGYTF. The CDR3 DNA reads as TGTGCCAGCAGCTCGGTAGATGGCTACACCTTC.

The chain combines TRBV27 with TRBJ2-7; the D is unclear. Germline values: CDR1 MNHEY, CDR2 SMNVEV (reference sequence). There are 14 residues in the CDR3. Trimming stripped 3 bases from V and 0 bases from J, with 9 bases between. The CDR3 here is CASSFATSSYEQYF. Here the CDR3 DNA reads TGTGCCAGCAGTTTCGCGACAAGCTCCTACGAGCAGTACTTC.

V gene TRBV7-3 combines with J gene TRBJ2-3, with TRBD1 matching over 9 bases. V shed 6 bases and J 5 bases; nucleotides not matched to a gene: 6. This CDR3 is 14 amino acids long. Germline V gives CDR1 SGHTA, CDR2 FQGTGA. Here the CDR3 reads CASRDRDREDTQYF. For the CDR3, the DNA is TGTGCCAGCAGGGACCGGGACAGGGAAGATACGCAGTATTTT.

The J gene is TRBJ1-2, the V gene TRBV2; the D gene is possibly TRBD1 (5 bases). Trimming cost V 4 bases and J 0 bases, with 9 bases left between them. The CDR3 is made up of 14 amino acids. CDR1 SNHLY and CDR2 FYNNEI come from the germline V gene. CDR3 bases: TGTGCCAGCAGTGGTGACAGTCCTAACTATGGCTACACCTTC. Translation: CASSGDSPNYGYTF.

The chain is built from TRBV5-1 and TRBJ1-5; D gene uncertain. The V end lost 0 bases, the J end lost 2 bases, and 6 bases lay between the germline ends. Germline V CDR1 and CDR2: SGHRS, YFSETQ. CDR3 length: 14 residues. This CDR3 reads CASSLEPGNQPQHF. The CDR3 nucleotides read TGCGCCAGCAGCTTGGAACCAGGCAATCAGCCCCAGCATTTT.

V is TRBV29-1 and J is TRBJ1-1, with 9 bases aligning to TRBD1. Germline V gives CDR1 SQVTM, CDR2 ANQGSEA. This CDR3 spans 14 amino acids. After removal of 6 bases from V and 3 bases from J, the junction contained 8 bases not matched to a gene. CDR3 region: CSVARQGVYTEAFF. CDR3 in DNA: TGCAGCGTCGCCCGACAGGGGGTTTACACTGAAGCTTTCTTT. Together with reference TRBV29-1 and TRBJ1-1, the CDR3 gives the full variable domain: SAVISQKPSRDICQRGTSLTIQCQVDSQVTMMFWYRQQPGQSLTLIATANQGSEATYESGFVIDKFPISRPNLTFSTLTVSNMSPEDSSIYLCSVARQGVYTEAFFGQGTRLTVV.

V is TRBV9 and J is TRBJ1-2; D uncertain. This CDR3 has 14 residues. Germline V gene sequence: CDR1 SGDLS, CDR2 YYNGEE. V lost 3 bases to trimming and J lost 2 bases, with 11 bases between them. Here the CDR3 DNA reads TGTGCCAGCAGCGACAGCCAGGCAAACTATGGCTACACCTTC. It codes for CASSDSQANYGYTF.

This rearrangement joins TRBV2 to TRBJ2-7, with D possibly matching TRBD1 (6 bases). Germline assignment: CDR1 SNHLY and CDR2 FYNNEI. This CDR3 has 13 residues. The ends were cut back, 10 bases at V and 3 bases at J, with 16 bases in the middle. CDR3 bases: TGTGCCACCGCCCCCTCAGGGGTCTACGAGCAGTACTTC. Amino acid sequence: CATAPSGVYEQYF. The full variable domain, with the rest looked up from reference TRBV2 and TRBJ2-7, is EPEVTQTPSHQVTQMGQEVILRCVPISNHLYFYWYRQILGQKVEFLVSFYNNEISEKSEIFDDQFSVERPDGSNFTLKIRSTKLEDSAMYFCATAPSGVYEQYFGPGTRLTVT.

J is TRBJ2-1 and V is TRBV5-1, with D perhaps matching TRBD1 (6 bases). Trimming removed 4 bases at V and 8 bases at J, with 16 bases between. Germline V gene sequence: CDR1 SGHRS, CDR2 YFSETQ. This CDR3 is 14 amino acids long. In DNA form, the CDR3 reads TGCGCCAGCAGCGACGGACAGAGCGTCGATGAGCAGTTCTTC. It translates to CASSDGQSVDEQFF.

This rearrangement joins TRBV28 to TRBJ1-5; TRBD1 might be the D (5 bases). Germline CDR1 and CDR2: MDHEN and SYDVKM. The CDR3 runs to 17 residues. Trimming cost V 5 bases and J 0 bases, with 17 bases left between them. The CDR3 loop reads CASSPEMGLYSNQPQHF. In DNA, the CDR3 is TGTGCCAGCAGTCCCGAAATGGGACTATATAGCAATCAGCCCCAGCATTTT.

The CDR3 coding sequence is TGTGCCAGCTCACCGGACGGGAGTTATGGCTACACCTTC. Amino acid sequence: CASSPDGSYGYTF. V is TRBV18 and J is TRBJ1-2; D is undetermined. Trimming cost V 3 bases and J 5 bases, with 10 bases left between them. The CDR3 has 13 amino acids. Germline V gives CDR1 KGHSH, CDR2 LQKENI.

CDR3 sequence: CASSSGRGEKLFF. The CDR3 nucleotides read TGTGCCAGTTCCTCCGGGAGGGGCGAAAAACTGTTTTTT. The V and J genes are TRBV19 and TRBJ1-4; TRBD1 is a possible D gene (5 bases). V lost 8 bases and J lost 8, with 15 bases in between. Germline V CDR1 and CDR2: LNHDA, SQIVND (reference sequence). There are 13 residues in the CDR3.

This sequence joins TRBV7-6 and TRBJ2-1; no firm D call. This CDR3 is built from 15 residues. The V and J ends lost 7 bases and 1 base respectively, with 14 bases between them. Germline CDR1 and CDR2: SGHVS and FNYEAQ. The CDR3 is CASTFGQDSYNEQFF. CDR3 DNA sequence: TGTGCCAGCACCTTCGGCCAGGATTCCTACAATGAGCAGTTCTTC.